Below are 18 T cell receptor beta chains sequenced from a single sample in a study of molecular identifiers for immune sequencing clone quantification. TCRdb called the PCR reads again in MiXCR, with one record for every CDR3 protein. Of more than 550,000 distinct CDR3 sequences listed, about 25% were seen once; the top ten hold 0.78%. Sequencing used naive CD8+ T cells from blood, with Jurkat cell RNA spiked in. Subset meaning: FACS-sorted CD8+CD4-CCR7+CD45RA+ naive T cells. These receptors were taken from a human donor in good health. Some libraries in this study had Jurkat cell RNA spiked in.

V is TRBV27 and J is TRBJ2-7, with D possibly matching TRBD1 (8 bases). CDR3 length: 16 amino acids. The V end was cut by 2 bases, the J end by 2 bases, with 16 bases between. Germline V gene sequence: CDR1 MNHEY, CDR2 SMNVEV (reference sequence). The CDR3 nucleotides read TGTGCCAGCAGTTTAGGGGGGGGGACAGGCCCCTACGAGCAGTACTTC. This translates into CASSLGGGTGPYEQYF.

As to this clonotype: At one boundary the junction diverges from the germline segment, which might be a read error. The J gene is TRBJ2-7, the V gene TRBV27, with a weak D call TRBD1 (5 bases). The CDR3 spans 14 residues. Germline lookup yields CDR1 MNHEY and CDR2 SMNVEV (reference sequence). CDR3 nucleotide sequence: TGTGCCAGCAGGTTATTTGGGGCGCACTACGAGCAGTACTTC. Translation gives CASRLFGAHYEQYF.

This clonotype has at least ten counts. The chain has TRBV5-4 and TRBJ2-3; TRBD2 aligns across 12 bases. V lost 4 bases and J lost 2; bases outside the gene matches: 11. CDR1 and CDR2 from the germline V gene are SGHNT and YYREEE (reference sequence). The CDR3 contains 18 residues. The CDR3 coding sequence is TGTGCCAGCAGCCCACTCCGGACTAGCGGGGCGGACACAGATACGCAGTATTTT. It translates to CASSPLRTSGADTDTQYF. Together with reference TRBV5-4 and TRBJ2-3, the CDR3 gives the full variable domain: ETGVTQSPTHLIKTRGQQVTLRCSSQSGHNTVSWYQQALGQGPQFIFQYYREEENGRGNFPPRFSGLQFPNYSSELNVNALELDDSALYLCASSPLRTSGADTDTQYFGPGTRLTVL.

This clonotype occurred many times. The CDR3 DNA reads TGCGCCAGCAGGCTTGATGGGGGGGCCGCAGATACGCAGTATTTT. Protein: CASRLDGGAADTQYF. This chain uses TRBV4-1 with TRBJ2-3; D is possibly TRBD2 (7 bases). The CDR3 sequence is 15 residues long. The V gene lost 6 bases and the J gene lost 4 bases, with 17 bases spanning the gap. Germline CDR1 and CDR2: MGHRA and YSYEKL.

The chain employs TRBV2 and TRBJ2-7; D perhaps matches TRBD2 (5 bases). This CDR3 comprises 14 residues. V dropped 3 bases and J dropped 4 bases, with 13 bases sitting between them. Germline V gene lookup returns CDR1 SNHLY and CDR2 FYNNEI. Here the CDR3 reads CASSEAGPAYEQYF. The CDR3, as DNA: TGTGCCAGCAGTGAGGCGGGTCCCGCTTACGAGCAGTACTTC.

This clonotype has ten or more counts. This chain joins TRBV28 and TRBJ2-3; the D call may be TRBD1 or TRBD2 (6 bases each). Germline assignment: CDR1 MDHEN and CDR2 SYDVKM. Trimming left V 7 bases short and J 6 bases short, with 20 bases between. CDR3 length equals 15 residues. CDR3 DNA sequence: TGTGCCAGCAACTCAGTGGGCGGGACATCTGATACGCAGTATTTT. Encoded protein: CASNSVGGTSDTQYF.

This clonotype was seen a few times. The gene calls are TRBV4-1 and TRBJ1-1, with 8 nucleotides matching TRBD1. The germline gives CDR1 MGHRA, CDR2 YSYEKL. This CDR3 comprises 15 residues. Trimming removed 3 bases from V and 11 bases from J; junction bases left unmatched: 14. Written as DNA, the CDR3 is TGCGCCAGCAGCCAGGGGGGACAGGTCGTACAAGGGGCTTTCTTT. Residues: CASSQGGQVVQGAFF.

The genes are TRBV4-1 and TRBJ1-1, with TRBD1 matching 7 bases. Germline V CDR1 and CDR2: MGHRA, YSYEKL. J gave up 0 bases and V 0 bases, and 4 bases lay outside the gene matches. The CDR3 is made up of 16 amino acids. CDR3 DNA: TGCGCCAGCAGCCAAGATTCAGGGGGAATGAACACTGAAGCTTTCTTT. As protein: CASSQDSGGMNTEAFF.

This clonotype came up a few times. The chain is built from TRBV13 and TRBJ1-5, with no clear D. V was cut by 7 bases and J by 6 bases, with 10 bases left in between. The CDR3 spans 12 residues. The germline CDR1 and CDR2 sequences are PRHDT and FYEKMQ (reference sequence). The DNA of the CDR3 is TGTGCCAGCACCAATCGGGGTCAGCCCCAGCATTTT. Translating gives CASTNRGQPQHF.

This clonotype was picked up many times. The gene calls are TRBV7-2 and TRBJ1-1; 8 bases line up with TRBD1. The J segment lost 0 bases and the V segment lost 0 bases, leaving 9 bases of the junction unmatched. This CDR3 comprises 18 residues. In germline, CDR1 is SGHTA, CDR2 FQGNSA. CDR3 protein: CASSLADRGPLMNTEAFF. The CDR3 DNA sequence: TGTGCCAGCAGCTTAGCCGACAGGGGCCCATTAATGAACACTGAAGCTTTCTTT.

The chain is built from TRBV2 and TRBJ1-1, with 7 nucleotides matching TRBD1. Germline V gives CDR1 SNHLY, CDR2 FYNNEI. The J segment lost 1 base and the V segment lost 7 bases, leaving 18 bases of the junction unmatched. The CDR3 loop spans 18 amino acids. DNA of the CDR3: TGTGCCAGCACCCCTCTAGAGGGGGCGGCTCGAACGAACACTGAAGCTTTCTTT. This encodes CASTPLEGAARTNTEAFF. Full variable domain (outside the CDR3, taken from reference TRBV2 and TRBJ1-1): EPEVTQTPSHQVTQMGQEVILRCVPISNHLYFYWYRQILGQKVEFLVSFYNNEISEKSEIFDDQFSVERPDGSNFTLKIRSTKLEDSAMYFCASTPLEGAARTNTEAFFGQGTRLTVV.

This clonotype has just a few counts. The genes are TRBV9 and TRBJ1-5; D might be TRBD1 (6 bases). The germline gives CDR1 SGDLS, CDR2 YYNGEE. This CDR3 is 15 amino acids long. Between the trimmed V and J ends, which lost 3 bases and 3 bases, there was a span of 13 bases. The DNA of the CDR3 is TGTGCCAGCAGCGCGGAGGGACAACTCAATCAGCCCCAGCATTTT. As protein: CASSAEGQLNQPQHF.

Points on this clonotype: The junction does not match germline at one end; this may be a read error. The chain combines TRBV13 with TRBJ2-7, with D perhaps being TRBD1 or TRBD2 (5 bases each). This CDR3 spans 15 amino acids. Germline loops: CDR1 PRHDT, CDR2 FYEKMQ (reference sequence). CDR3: CASSFRERSSYEQHF. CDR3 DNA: TGTGCCAGCAGCTTCAGGGAGAGAAGCTCCTACGAGCAGCACTTC.

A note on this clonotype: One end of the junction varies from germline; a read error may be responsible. The DNA for the CDR3 is TGTGTCAGCAGCAGTTGGGCTGAACAGGGTCCGACTGGAAACACCATATATTTT. Translating gives CVSSSWAEQGPTGNTIYF. The chain links TRBV7-9 to TRBJ1-3, with D possibly being TRBD1 (6 bases). Per the germline V gene, CDR1 is SEHNR and CDR2 is FQNEAQ (reference sequence). The CDR3 sequence is 18 residues long.

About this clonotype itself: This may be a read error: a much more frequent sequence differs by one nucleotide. Written as DNA, the CDR3 is TGTGCCAGCAGCTTAGATCCCCCTCTAGCCAAAAACATTCAGCACTTC. Its translation: CASSLDPPLAKNIQHF. This rearrangement joins TRBV7-8 to TRBJ2-4; the D gene is possibly TRBD2 (5 bases). The CDR3 sequence is 16 residues long. Germline V lookup: CDR1 SGHVS, CDR2 FQNEAQ.

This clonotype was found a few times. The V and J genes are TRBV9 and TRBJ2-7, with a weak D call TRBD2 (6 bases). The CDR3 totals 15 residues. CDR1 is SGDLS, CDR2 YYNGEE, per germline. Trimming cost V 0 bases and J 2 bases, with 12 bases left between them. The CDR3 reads CASSVASGEAYEQYF. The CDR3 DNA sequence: TGTGCCAGCAGCGTAGCTTCTGGGGAGGCCTACGAGCAGTACTTC.

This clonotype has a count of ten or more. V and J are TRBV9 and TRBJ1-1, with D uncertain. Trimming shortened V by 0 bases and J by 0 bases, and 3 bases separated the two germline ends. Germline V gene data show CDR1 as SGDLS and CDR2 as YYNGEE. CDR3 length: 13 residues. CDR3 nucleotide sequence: TGTGCCAGCAGCGTAGTCATGAACACTGAAGCTTTCTTT. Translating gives CASSVVMNTEAFF.

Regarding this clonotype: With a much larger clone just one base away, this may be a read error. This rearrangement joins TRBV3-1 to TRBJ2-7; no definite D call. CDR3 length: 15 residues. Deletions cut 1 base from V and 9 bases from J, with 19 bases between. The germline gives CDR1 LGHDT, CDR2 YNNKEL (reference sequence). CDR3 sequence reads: CASSQGASAGDAQYF. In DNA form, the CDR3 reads TGTGCCAGCAGCCAAGGGGCCTCGGCAGGCGACGCGCAGTACTTC.